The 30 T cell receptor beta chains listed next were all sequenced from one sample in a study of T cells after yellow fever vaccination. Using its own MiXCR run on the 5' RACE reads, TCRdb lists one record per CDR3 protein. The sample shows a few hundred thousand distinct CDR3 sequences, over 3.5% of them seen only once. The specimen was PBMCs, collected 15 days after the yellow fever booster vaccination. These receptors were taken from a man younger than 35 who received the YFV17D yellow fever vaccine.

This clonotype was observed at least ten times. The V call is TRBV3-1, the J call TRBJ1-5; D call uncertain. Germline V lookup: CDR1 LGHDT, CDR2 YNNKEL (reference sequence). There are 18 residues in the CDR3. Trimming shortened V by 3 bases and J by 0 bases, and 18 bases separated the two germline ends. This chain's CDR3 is CASSQGRTSRYSNQPQHF. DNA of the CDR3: TGTGCCAGCAGCCAGGGCAGGACGAGTAGATATAGCAATCAGCCCCAGCATTTT.

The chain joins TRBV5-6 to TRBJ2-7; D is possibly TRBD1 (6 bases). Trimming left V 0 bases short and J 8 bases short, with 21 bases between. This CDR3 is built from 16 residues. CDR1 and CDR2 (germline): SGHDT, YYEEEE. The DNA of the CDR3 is TGTGCCAGCAGCTTGGCCACAGCAGGGGTTATGGATAAGCAGTACTTC. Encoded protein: CASSLATAGVMDKQYF.

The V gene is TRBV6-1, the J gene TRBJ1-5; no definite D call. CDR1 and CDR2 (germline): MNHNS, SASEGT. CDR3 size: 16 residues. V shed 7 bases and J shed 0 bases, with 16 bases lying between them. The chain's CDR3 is CASTPGSSYSNQPQHF. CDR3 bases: TGTGCCAGCACCCCGGGAAGTAGCTATAGCAATCAGCCCCAGCATTTT.

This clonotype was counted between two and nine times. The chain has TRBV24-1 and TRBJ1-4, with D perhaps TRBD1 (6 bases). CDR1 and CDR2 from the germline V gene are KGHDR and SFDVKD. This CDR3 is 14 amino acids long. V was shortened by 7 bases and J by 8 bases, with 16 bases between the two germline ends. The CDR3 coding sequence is TGTGCCACCAGCACCGGGACAACCGGCGAAAAACTGTTTTTT. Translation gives CATSTGTTGEKLFF.

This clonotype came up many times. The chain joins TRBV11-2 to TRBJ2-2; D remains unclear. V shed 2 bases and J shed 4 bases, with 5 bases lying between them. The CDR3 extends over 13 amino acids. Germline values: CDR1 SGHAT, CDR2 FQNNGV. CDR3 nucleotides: TGTGCCAGCAGCTTACTCACCACCGGGGAGCTGTTTTTT. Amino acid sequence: CASSLLTTGELFF.

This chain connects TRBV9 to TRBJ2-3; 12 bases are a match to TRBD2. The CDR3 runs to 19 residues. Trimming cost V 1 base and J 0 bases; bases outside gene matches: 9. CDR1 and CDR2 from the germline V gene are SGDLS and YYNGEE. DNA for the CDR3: TGTGCCAGCAGCGTATGGGGTCTAGCGGGGGGGCCGAGCACAGATACGCAGTATTTT. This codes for CASSVWGLAGGPSTDTQYF.

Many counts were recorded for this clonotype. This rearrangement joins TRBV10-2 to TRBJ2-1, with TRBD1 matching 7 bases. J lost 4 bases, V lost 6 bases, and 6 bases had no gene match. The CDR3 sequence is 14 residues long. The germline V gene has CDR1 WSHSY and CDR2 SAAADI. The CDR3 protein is CASRARTGYNEQFF. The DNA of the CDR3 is TGCGCCAGCAGGGCCAGGACAGGTTACAATGAGCAGTTCTTC.

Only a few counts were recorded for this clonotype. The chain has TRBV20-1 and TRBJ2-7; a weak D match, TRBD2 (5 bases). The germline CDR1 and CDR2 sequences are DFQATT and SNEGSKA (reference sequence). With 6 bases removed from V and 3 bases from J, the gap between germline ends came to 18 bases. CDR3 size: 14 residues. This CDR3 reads CSANPGKRSYEQYF. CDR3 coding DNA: TGCAGTGCCAATCCCGGGAAAAGGAGCTACGAGCAGTACTTC.

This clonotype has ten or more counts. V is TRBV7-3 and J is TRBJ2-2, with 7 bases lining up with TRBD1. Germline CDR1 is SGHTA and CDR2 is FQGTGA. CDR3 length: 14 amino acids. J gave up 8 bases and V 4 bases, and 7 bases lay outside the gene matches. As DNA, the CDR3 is TGTGCCAGCAGCTCCGGACAGGAGTTGGGGGAGCTGTTTTTT. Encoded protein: CASSSGQELGELFF.

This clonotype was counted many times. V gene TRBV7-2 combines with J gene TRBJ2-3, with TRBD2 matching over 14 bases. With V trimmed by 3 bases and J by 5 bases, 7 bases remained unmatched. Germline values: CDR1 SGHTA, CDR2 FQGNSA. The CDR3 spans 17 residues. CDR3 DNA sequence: TGTGCCAGCAGCTTTGGACTAGCGGGGGGCCGTGGAGATACGCAGTATTTT. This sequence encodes CASSFGLAGGRGDTQYF.

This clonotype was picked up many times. As DNA, the CDR3 is TGTGCCAGCAGTTTTCAGGGGGAAGGCAATCAGCCCCAGCATTTT. Translating gives CASSFQGEGNQPQHF. The chain combines TRBV12-3 or TRBV12-4 with TRBJ1-5; 7 positions match TRBD1. V shed 3 bases, J shed 2 bases, and the junction held 4 bases outside the gene matches. CDR3 size: 15 residues.

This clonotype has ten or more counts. CDR3 amino acids: CASSRGLSSGNTIYF. The CDR3 DNA sequence: TGTGCCAGCTCCCGGGGGTTAAGCTCTGGAAACACCATATATTTT. The J gene is TRBJ1-3, the V gene TRBV7-8; D might be TRBD1 (5 bases). Germline V lookup: CDR1 SGHVS, CDR2 FQNEAQ. V lost 8 bases and J 0 bases, leaving 14 bases between the germline ends. This CDR3 comprises 15 residues.

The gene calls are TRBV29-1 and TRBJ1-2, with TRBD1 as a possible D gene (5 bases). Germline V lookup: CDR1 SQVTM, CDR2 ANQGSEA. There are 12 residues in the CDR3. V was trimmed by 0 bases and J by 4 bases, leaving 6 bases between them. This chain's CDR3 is CSVEEGVYGYTF. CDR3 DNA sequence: TGCAGCGTTGAAGAGGGGGTCTATGGCTACACCTTC.

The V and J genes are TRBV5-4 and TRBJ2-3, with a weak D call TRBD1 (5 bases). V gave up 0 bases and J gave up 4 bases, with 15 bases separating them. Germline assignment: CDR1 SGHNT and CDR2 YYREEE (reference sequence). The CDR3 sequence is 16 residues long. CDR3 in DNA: TGTGCCAGCAGCTTGGAAGGGGTCCTTATTCCAGATACGCAGTATTTT. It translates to CASSLEGVLIPDTQYF.

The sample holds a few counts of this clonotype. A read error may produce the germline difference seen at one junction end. CDR3 nucleotide sequence: TGCAGTGCTCTTGGGTTGCATTTT. It translates to CSALGLHF. This chain uses TRBV20-1 with TRBJ2-3; D is undetermined. This CDR3 is 8 amino acids long. In germline, CDR1 is DFQATT, CDR2 SNEGSKA (reference sequence).

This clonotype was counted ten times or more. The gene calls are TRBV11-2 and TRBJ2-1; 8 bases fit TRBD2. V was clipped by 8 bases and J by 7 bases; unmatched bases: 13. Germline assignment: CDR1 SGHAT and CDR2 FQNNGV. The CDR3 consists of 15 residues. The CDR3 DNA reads TGTGCCAGCGCTTCCCCCGAGCGGGGGCTTAATGAGCAGTTCTTC. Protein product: CASASPERGLNEQFF.

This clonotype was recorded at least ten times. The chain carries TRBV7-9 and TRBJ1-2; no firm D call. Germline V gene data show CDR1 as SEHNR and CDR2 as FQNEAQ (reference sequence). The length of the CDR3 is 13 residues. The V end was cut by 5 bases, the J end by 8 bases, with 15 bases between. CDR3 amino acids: CASSVSGLEGYTF. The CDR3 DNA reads TGTGCCAGCAGCGTATCGGGCCTGGAGGGCTACACCTTC.

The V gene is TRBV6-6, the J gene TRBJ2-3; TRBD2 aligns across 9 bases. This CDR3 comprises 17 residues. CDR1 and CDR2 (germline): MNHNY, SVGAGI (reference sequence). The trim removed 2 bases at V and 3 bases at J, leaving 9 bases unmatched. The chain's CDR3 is CASSYIIIAGETDTQYF. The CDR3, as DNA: TGTGCCAGCAGTTACATAATAATAGCGGGGGAGACAGATACGCAGTATTTT.

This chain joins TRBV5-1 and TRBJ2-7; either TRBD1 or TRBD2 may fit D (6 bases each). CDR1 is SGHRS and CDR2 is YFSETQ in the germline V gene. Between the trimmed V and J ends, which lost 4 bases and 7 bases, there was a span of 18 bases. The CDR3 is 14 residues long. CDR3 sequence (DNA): TGCGCCAGCAGCCCTGGGACGGGGGCAGAAGAGCAGTACGTC. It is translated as CASSPGTGAEEQYV.

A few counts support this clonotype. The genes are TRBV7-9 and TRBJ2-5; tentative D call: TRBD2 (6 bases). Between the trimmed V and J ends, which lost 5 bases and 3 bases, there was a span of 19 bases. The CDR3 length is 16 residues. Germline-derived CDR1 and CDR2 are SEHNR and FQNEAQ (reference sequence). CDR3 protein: CASSPTPLADKETQYF. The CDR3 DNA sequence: TGTGCCAGCAGCCCAACCCCATTAGCGGACAAAGAGACCCAGTACTTC.

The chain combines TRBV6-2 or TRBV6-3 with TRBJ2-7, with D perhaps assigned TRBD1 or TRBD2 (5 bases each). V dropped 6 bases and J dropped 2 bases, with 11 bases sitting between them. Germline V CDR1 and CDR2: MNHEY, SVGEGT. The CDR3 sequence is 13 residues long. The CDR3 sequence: CASSRDGAYEQYV. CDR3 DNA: TGTGCCAGCAGCCGGGACGGAGCCTACGAGCAGTACGTC.

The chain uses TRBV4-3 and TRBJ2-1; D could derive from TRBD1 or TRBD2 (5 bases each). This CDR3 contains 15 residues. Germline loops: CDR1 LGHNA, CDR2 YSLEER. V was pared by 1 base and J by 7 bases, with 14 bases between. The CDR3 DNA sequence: TGCGCCAGCAGCCAAGGGGGGAGCGGCTGGAATGAGCAGTTCTTC. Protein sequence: CASSQGGSGWNEQFF.

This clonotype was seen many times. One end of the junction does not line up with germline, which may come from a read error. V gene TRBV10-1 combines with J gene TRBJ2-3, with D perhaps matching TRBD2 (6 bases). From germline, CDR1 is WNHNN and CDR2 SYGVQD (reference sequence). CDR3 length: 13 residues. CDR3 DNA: TGCGCCAGCAGCACTACTAGCAGAGATACGCAGTATTTT. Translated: CASSTTSRDTQYF.

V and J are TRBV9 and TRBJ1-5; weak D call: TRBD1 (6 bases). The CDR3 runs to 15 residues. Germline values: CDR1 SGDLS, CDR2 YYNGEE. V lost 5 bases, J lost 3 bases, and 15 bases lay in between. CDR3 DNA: TGTGCCAGCAGTGGCACAGGGCATATCAATCAGCCCCAGCATTTT. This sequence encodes CASSGTGHINQPQHF.

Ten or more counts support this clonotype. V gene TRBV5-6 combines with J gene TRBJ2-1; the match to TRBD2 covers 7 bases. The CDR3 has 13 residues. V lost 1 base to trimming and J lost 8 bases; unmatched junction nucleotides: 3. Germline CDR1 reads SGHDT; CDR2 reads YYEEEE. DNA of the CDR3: TGTGCCAGCAGCTTGATACGGGGGGATGAGCAGTTCTTC. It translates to CASSLIRGDEQFF.

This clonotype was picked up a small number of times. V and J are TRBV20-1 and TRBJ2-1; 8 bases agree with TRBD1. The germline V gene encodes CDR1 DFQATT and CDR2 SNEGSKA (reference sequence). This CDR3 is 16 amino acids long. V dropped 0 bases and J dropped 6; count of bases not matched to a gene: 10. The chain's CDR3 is CSARETGQGLLNEQFF. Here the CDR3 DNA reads TGCAGTGCTAGAGAGACCGGACAGGGATTGCTCAATGAGCAGTTCTTC.

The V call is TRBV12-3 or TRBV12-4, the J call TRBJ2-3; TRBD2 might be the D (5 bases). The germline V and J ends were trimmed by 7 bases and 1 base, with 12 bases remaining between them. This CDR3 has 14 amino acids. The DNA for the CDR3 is TGTGCCAGCAACCCTGGAGGTGGCACAGATACGCAGTATTTT. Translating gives CASNPGGGTDTQYF.

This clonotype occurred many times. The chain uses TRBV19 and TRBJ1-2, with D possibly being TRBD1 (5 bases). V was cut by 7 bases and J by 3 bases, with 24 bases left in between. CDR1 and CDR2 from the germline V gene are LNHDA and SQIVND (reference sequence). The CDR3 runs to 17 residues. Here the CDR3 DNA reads TGTGCCAGTATCGCGGGACCGAGGAACTTACAAGACTATGGCTACACCTTC. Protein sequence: CASIAGPRNLQDYGYTF.

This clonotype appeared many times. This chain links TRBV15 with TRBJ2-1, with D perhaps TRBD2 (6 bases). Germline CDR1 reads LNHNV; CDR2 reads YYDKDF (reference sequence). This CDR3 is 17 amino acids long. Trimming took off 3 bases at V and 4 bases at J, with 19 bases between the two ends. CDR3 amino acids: CATSSLGRGESYNEQFF. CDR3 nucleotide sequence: TGTGCCACCAGCAGCTTGGGACGCGGGGAGTCTTACAATGAGCAGTTCTTC.

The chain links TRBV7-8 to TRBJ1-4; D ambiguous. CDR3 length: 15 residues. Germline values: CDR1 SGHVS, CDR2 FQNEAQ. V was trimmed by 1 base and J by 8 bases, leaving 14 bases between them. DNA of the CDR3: TGTGCCAGCAGCTTAGTACCCAATCACAACGAAAAACTGTTTTTT. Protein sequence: CASSLVPNHNEKLFF.